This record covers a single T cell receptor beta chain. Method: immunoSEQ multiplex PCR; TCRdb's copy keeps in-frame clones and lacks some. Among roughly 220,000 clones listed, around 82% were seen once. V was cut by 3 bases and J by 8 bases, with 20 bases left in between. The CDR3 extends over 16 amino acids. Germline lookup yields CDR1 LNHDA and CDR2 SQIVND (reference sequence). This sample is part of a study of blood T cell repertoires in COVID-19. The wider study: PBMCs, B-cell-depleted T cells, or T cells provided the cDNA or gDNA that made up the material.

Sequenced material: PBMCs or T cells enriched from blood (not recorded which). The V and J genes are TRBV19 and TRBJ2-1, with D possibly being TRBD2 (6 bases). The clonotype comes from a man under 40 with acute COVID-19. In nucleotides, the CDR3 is TGTGCCAGTAGTATGCCCCCTGCGGGAATTCTCGATGAGCAGTTCTTC. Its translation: CASSMPPAGILDEQFF.